The clone carrying this TCR beta chain was seen only a few times. Its antigen is still unknown. Using its own MiXCR run on the RT-PCR reads, TCRdb lists one record per CDR3 protein. The sample gives about 310,000 distinct CDR3 sequences, about a fifth of which show up once; roughly 10% is in the top ten. V was cut by 7 bases and J by 5 bases, with 12 bases left in between. Germline V gene sequence: CDR1 SGHTA, CDR2 FQGNSA. The CDR3 length is 13 residues. The data were taken from a study of response to subunit inactivated influenza vaccine. General study points: With each seasonal influenza vaccination, the authors suggested, few new T cells are recruited.

The source of this sequence is a man aged 50 to 75 who received an inactivated influenza vaccine. This rearrangement joins TRBV7-2 to TRBJ1-5; perhaps TRBD1 as D (6 bases). The sample in question was PBMCs from blood, obtained 21 months after vaccination. CDR3 sequence reads: CASKATGHQPQHF. DNA for the CDR3: TGTGCCAGCAAAGCGACAGGACATCAGCCCCAGCATTTT.